This T cell receptor (beta chain) derives from a study of cytomegalovirus exposure and HLA in healthy donors. Study-wide context: About 85 million unique TCRs from HLA-typed donors were held in an early release of data.

Primers for the PCR totalled 60 Vbeta and 13 Jbeta. The table came from immunoSEQ multiplex PCR; TCRdb's copy has only in-frame clones and leaves some out. The data show about 110,000 clones, around three quarters seen once. For this clone: Its antigen is not identified.

V gave up 9 bases and J gave up 0 bases, with 8 bases separating them. The germline V gene has CDR1 MNHNY and CDR2 SVGAGI (reference sequence). This CDR3 is 13 amino acids long. Study-level points and caveats: HLA alleles were associated with 15,000 to 20,000 TCR beta sequences in a later analysis at 0.05 false discovery rate. In an earlier analysis, in roughly 600 donors, most V segments appeared productive either ~87% or ~30% of the time. The authors enumerated over 150 TCR beta chains as linked to cytomegalovirus.

Sequenced: PBMCs. The chain is built from TRBV6-6 and TRBJ1-4; no clear D gene. The receptor's source is a human donor in good health. Here the CDR3 reads CASRRTTNEKLFF. The CDR3 DNA reads TGTGCCAGTAGGAGAACAACTAATGAAAAACTGTTTTTT.